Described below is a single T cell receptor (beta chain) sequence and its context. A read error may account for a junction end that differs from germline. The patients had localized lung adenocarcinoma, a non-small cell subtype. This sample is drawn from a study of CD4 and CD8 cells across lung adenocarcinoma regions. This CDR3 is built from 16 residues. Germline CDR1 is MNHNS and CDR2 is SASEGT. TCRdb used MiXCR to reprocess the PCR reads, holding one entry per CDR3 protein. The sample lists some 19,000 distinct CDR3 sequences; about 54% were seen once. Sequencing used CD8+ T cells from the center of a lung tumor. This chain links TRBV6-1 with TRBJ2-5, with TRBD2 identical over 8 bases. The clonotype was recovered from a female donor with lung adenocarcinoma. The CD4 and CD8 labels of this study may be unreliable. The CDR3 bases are TGTGCCAGCAGTCGCGGGGGACTAGTCTCCGGAGAGGCCCAGTACTTC. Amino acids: CASSRGGLVSGEAQYF.